This T cell receptor beta chain was observed in a study of blood T cell repertoires in COVID-19. This CDR3 spans 12 amino acids. Methods used by the authors: How many nucleated cells were present was estimated from reference gene primer amplification. Clones were sequenced by immunoSEQ multiplex PCR, and TCRdb holds only the in-frame ones, with some missing. The DNA was the basis for D and trimming; V, J and clone size are from that table. The sample records about 85,000 clones, roughly 86% being singletons. The receptor comes from a woman aged 80 or older with acute or convalescent COVID-19. The rearrangement uses TRBV12-1 and TRBJ2-7; the table's TRBD1 call for D was not verified on the DNA. TRBV12-1 is reported as a pseudogene. Input material: peripheral blood. The CDR3 loop reads CASSSETSEQYF. CDR3 DNA sequence: TGTGCCAGCAGCTCTGAGACAAGCGAGCAGTACTTC.